The 32 T cell receptor beta chains presented below share a single source sample, sequenced in a study of cytomegalovirus exposure and HLA in healthy donors. The PCR ran on 60 Vbeta and 13 Jbeta primers. The assay was immunoSEQ multiplex PCR, and TCRdb's table has in-frame clones only and misses some. Its clone listing holds around 210,000 clones. The sample consisted of PBMCs. The receptor set was obtained from a woman aged 25 to 39 in good health and CMV-seropositive.

V and J are TRBV5-4 and TRBJ1-5; perhaps TRBD1 as D (6 bases). The germline V and J ends were trimmed by 2 bases and 1 base, with 19 bases remaining between them. CDR3 length equals 18 residues. Germline assignment: CDR1 SGHNT and CDR2 YYREEE (reference sequence). Here the CDR3 DNA reads TGTGCCAGCAGCTTTAGGCCCCGACAGGCCCTAAGCAATCAGCCCCAGCATTTT. This codes for CASSFRPRQALSNQPQHF.

The rearrangement links TRBV7-2 to TRBJ1-6; D remains ambiguous. The CDR3 has 15 amino acids. The V end was cut by 2 bases, the J end by 9 bases, with 14 bases between. CDR1 is SGHTA and CDR2 is FQGNSA in the germline V gene. DNA of the CDR3: TGTGCCAGCAGCTTATCTGCCTTAACGGGTTCACCCCTCCACTTT. It codes for CASSLSALTGSPLHF.

Points on this clone: One end of the junction varies from germline; a read error may be responsible. The chain has TRBV29-1 and TRBJ1-2; D may be TRBD1 (5 bases). Germline values: CDR1 SQVTM, CDR2 ANQGSEA. This CDR3 has 13 amino acids. CDR3 sequence reads: CSAELGGRDGYTF. CDR3 bases: TGCAGCGCTGAATTGGGGGGAAGGGATGGCTACACCTTC.

The CDR3 nucleotides are TGTGCCAGCAGTTTACCCCTCGGGACAGGGGTCCTATCCTACGAGCAGTACTTC. Encoded protein: CASSLPLGTGVLSYEQYF. This chain joins TRBV28 and TRBJ2-7, with 10 bases aligning to TRBD1. The CDR3 has 18 residues. The germline gives CDR1 MDHEN, CDR2 SYDVKM. The V and J ends lost 2 bases and 1 base, in that order; junction bases with no gene match: 11.

V gene TRBV6-6 combines with J gene TRBJ2-5, with 9 bases that match TRBD1. V shed 6 bases and J 1 base; nucleotides not matched to a gene: 9. This CDR3 region has 16 residues. Germline V gene sequence: CDR1 MNHNY, CDR2 SVGAGI (reference sequence). CDR3 nucleotides: TGTGCCAGCAGAGGGGCCCGGGACAGGGTCCAAGAGACCCAGTACTTC. Translating it yields CASRGARDRVQETQYF.

The chain joins TRBV19 to TRBJ1-6; TRBD1 is a possible D gene (5 bases). CDR1 and CDR2 from the germline V gene are LNHDA and SQIVND (reference sequence). Trimming took 7 bases from V and 7 from J, leaving 17 bases between them. The CDR3 length is 15 residues. The CDR3 protein is CASTPWGGYNSPLHF. CDR3 DNA sequence: TGTGCCAGTACCCCCTGGGGGGGGTACAATTCACCCCTCCACTTT.

The chain links TRBV6-5 to TRBJ2-7; TRBD2 matches at 8 bases. Germline CDR1 and CDR2: MNHEY and SVGAGI. This CDR3 is built from 15 residues. With V trimmed by 2 bases and J by 6 bases, 9 bases remained unmatched. The CDR3, as DNA: TGTGCCAGCAGTTACATTGCGGGGGGCCGCCCCGAGCAGTACTTC. This codes for CASSYIAGGRPEQYF.

The V call is TRBV11-2, the J call TRBJ2-1, with TRBD2 matching 15 bases. Germline lookup yields CDR1 SGHAT and CDR2 FQNNGV. The CDR3 extends over 17 amino acids. The V gene end was trimmed by 4 bases and the J gene end by 9 bases; junction bases not matched to a gene: 10. The CDR3 DNA reads TGTGCCAGCAGCTCCTGGACTAGCGGGGGGGGCCATGGTGAGCAGTTCTTC. Encoded protein: CASSSWTSGGGHGEQFF.

The rearrangement joins TRBV5-6 to TRBJ2-7; D remains unclear. Germline V lookup: CDR1 SGHDT, CDR2 YYEEEE. V gave up 4 bases and J gave up 3 bases, with 8 bases separating them. There are 12 residues in the CDR3. The DNA for the CDR3 is TGTGCCAGCAGCAAACAAGACTACGAGCAGTACTTC. Its protein is CASSKQDYEQYF. Full variable domain (missing parts from reference TRBV5-6 and TRBJ2-7): DAGVTQSPTHLIKTRGQQVTLRCSPKSGHDTVSWYQQALGQGPQFIFQYYEEEERQRGNFPDRFSGHQFPNYSSELNVNALLLGDSALYLCASSKQDYEQYFGPGTRLTVT.

According to its frequency, this clone is medium-sized. This chain uses TRBV19 with TRBJ1-1, with unresolved D. This CDR3 has 18 amino acids. V was pared by 7 bases and J by 2 bases, with 26 bases between. CDR1 LNHDA and CDR2 SQIVND come from the germline V gene (reference sequence). CDR3 protein: CASTLENNPGVINTEAFF. The CDR3 DNA is TGTGCCAGTACCCTCGAAAACAACCCCGGGGTGATTAACACTGAAGCTTTCTTT.

The chain combines TRBV5-1 with TRBJ2-7; 8 positions agree with TRBD1. The CDR3 runs to 15 residues. The V and J ends lost 0 bases and 4 bases, in that order; junction bases with no gene match: 6. Per the germline V gene, CDR1 is SGHRS and CDR2 is YFSETQ. CDR3 coding DNA: TGCGCCAGCAGCTTGGGACAGGGGACCATTTACGAGCAGTACTTC. Its translation: CASSLGQGTIYEQYF.

The chain uses TRBV15 and TRBJ2-5; 11 bases are shared with TRBD2. CDR3 size: 20 residues. Germline lookup yields CDR1 LNHNV and CDR2 YYDKDF (reference sequence). V was pared by 0 bases and J by 1 base, with 13 bases of the junction left unmatched. Here the CDR3 reads CATSREASGGMSSGQETQYF. CDR3 nucleotide sequence: TGTGCCACCAGCAGAGAGGCTAGCGGGGGGATGTCTTCCGGCCAAGAGACCCAGTACTTC.

The chain combines TRBV2 with TRBJ2-7; 7 nucleotides line up with TRBD2. Germline assignment: CDR1 SNHLY and CDR2 FYNNEI. This CDR3 is built from 13 residues. With 8 bases clipped from V and 0 bases from J, the junction kept 4 bases outside the gene matches. The DNA of the CDR3 is TGTGCCAGCGGGAGGGACGGCTCCTACGAGCAGTACTTC. Amino acid sequence: CASGRDGSYEQYF.

The rearrangement joins TRBV10-1 to TRBJ2-1; 8 bases match TRBD2. The germline V gene encodes CDR1 WNHNN and CDR2 SYGVQD (reference sequence). The ends lost 4 bases at V and 5 bases at J; junction bases unmatched: 7. This CDR3 has 15 residues. The CDR3 DNA sequence: TGCGCCAGCAGTGTAGGTACTAGCGGAAACAATGAGCAGTTCTTC. It codes for CASSVGTSGNNEQFF.

This chain connects TRBV7-2 to TRBJ2-5; 10 bases align to TRBD2. V trimming: 2 bases; J trimming: 5 bases; junction bases outside the gene matches: 5. The CDR3 totals 15 residues. Germline V gene sequence: CDR1 SGHTA, CDR2 FQGNSA. CDR3 sequence (DNA): TGTGCCAGCAGCTTACCTAGCGGGAGTCCGGAGACCCAGTACTTC. Amino acids: CASSLPSGSPETQYF.

V and J are TRBV4-1 and TRBJ2-1; 9 positions match TRBD1. Trimming took 0 bases from V and 11 from J; bases not matched to a gene: 8. In germline, CDR1 is MGHRA, CDR2 YSYEKL. The CDR3 runs to 15 residues. The CDR3 is CASSQDGGTGSQQFF. The DNA of the CDR3 is TGCGCCAGCAGCCAAGACGGGGGGACAGGGTCTCAGCAGTTCTTC.

This chain links TRBV29-1 with TRBJ1-2, with D unclear. The CDR3 extends over 12 amino acids. Germline CDR1 and CDR2: SQVTM and ANQGSEA. Trimming left V 3 bases short and J 1 base short, with 6 bases between. CDR3 amino acids: CSVEGSNYGYTF. Here the CDR3 DNA reads TGCAGCGTTGAGGGCAGTAACTATGGCTACACCTTC.

This CDR3 is CASSLPRQANYEQYF. The DNA for the CDR3 is TGTGCCAGCAGCTTACCTCGACAGGCCAACTACGAGCAGTACTTC. This rearrangement joins TRBV5-5 to TRBJ2-7, with D possibly matching TRBD1 (6 bases). The CDR3 contains 15 residues. Trimming removed 2 bases at V and 3 bases at J, with 15 bases between. Germline CDR1 and CDR2: SGHKS and YYEKEE (reference sequence).

This chain uses TRBV6-5 with TRBJ2-5, with D perhaps matching TRBD1 (6 bases). The ends were cut back, 4 bases at V and 2 bases at J, with 14 bases in the middle. The CDR3 runs 15 residues. The germline CDR1 and CDR2 sequences are MNHEY and SVGAGI. In nucleotides, the CDR3 is TGTGCCAGCAGTTCCCGACGCAGGGGACAAGAGACCCAGTACTTC. Its translation is CASSSRRRGQETQYF.

The chain employs TRBV6-1 and TRBJ1-1, with TRBD1 as a possible D gene (6 bases). Trimming left V 4 bases short and J 2 bases short, with 14 bases between. Germline lookup yields CDR1 MNHNS and CDR2 SASEGT. This CDR3 has 15 residues. CDR3 protein: CASSAQGRGNTEAFF. The CDR3 nucleotides are TGTGCCAGCAGTGCACAGGGTCGGGGAAACACTGAAGCTTTCTTT.

CDR3 nucleotide sequence: TGTGCCAGCTCACCGTCCGACAGGGGCTACGAGCAGTACTTC. It translates to CASSPSDRGYEQYF. The chain carries TRBV18 and TRBJ2-7; 8 bases are a match to TRBD1. Germline V gene sequence: CDR1 KGHSH, CDR2 LQKENI. CDR3 length equals 14 residues. V was pared by 3 bases and J by 3 bases, with 4 bases of the junction left unmatched. The variable domain in full, completed from reference TRBV18 and TRBJ2-7, reads NAGVMQNPRHLVRRRGQEARLRCSPMKGHSHVYWYRQLPEEGLKFMVYLQKENIIDESGMPKERFSAEFPKEGPSILRIQQVVRGDSAAYFCASSPSDRGYEQYFGPGTRLTVT.

The chain couples TRBV10-1 to TRBJ2-5; TRBD1 agrees at 8 bases. The closer fit of TRBJ2-7 to the DNA end suggests the J call may be wrong. Germline assignment: CDR1 WNHNN and CDR2 SYGVQD (reference sequence). The CDR3 consists of 13 residues. CDR3 protein: CASSDGQGDEQYF. The DNA of the CDR3 is TGCGCCAGCAGTGACGGACAGGGTGACGAGCAGTACTTC.

The CDR3 bases are TGTGCCAGCAGTTACTCGAACAGGGACTATGGCTACACCTTC. Translation: CASSYSNRDYGYTF. The rearrangement uses TRBV6-5 and TRBJ1-2, with D perhaps matching TRBD1 (6 bases). Trimming stripped 0 bases from V and 3 bases from J, with 8 bases between. Germline V lookup: CDR1 MNHEY, CDR2 SVGAGI. The CDR3 loop spans 14 amino acids.

The chain is built from TRBV28 and TRBJ1-1, with no clear D. Germline CDR1 is MDHEN and CDR2 is SYDVKM. Trimming cost V 6 bases and J 1 base, with 15 bases left between them. This CDR3 is built from 15 residues. The CDR3 loop is CASSLFSGENTEAFF. Written as DNA, the CDR3 is TGTGCCAGCAGCCTATTTTCCGGAGAGAACACTGAAGCTTTCTTT.

The chain links TRBV6-5 to TRBJ2-5; D uncertain. Trimming stripped 2 bases from V and 2 bases from J, with 9 bases between. Germline CDR1 reads MNHEY; CDR2 reads SVGAGI. This CDR3 contains 14 residues. The CDR3: CASSYGARQETQYF. The CDR3 nucleotides are TGTGCCAGCAGTTACGGAGCGCGGCAAGAGACCCAGTACTTC.

The rearrangement uses TRBV6-1 and TRBJ1-2; 11 nucleotides line up with TRBD1. Per the germline V gene, CDR1 is MNHNS and CDR2 is SASEGT. The V segment lost 0 bases and the J segment 5 bases; nucleotides outside the gene matches: 2. CDR3 length: 15 residues. The CDR3 DNA reads as TGTGCCAGCAGTGAAGCCGGGACAGGGGGATATGGCTACACCTTC. The encoded protein is CASSEAGTGGYGYTF.

The rearrangement uses TRBV5-1 and TRBJ2-3; possibly TRBD2 for D (5 bases). The CDR3 loop spans 14 amino acids. Germline V gives CDR1 SGHRS, CDR2 YFSETQ. The V end was cut by 0 bases, the J end by 6 bases, with 11 bases between. The CDR3: CASSLGGSDDTQYF. The CDR3 DNA follows: TGCGCCAGCAGCTTGGGAGGGTCGGACGATACGCAGTATTTT.

This sequence joins TRBV7-7 and TRBJ2-2; D is undetermined. Germline-derived CDR1 and CDR2 are SSHAT and FNYEAQ (reference sequence). With 1 base removed from V and 8 bases from J, the gap between germline ends came to 8 bases. The CDR3 runs to 13 residues. CDR3 sequence (DNA): TGTGCCAGCAGCTTAGGAGGATCAGGGGAGCTGTTTTTT. Translation gives CASSLGGSGELFF.

CDR3 protein: CASSIVWEGGNQPQHF. CDR3 nucleotide sequence: TGTGCCAGTAGTATAGTATGGGAAGGGGGCAATCAGCCCCAGCATTTT. The J gene is TRBJ1-5, the V gene TRBV19; a possible D gene is TRBD1 (5 bases). Trimming removed 1 base at V and 2 bases at J, with 12 bases between. Germline CDR1 reads LNHDA; CDR2 reads SQIVND (reference sequence). The CDR3 has 16 amino acids.

The CDR3 here is CASSPSAEQYF. The CDR3 nucleotides are TGTGCCAGCAGTCCTAGCGCCGAGCAGTACTTC. The chain couples TRBV6-6 to TRBJ2-7; tentative D call: TRBD2 (6 bases). This CDR3 is built from 11 residues. Trimming removed 5 bases at V and 6 bases at J, with 8 bases between. Germline loops: CDR1 MNHNY, CDR2 SVGAGI (reference sequence).

The chain recombines TRBV12-5 with TRBJ2-1, with D unclear. The length of the CDR3 is 14 residues. Germline CDR1 LGHNT, CDR2 FRNRAP. The ends were cut back, 3 bases at V and 0 bases at J, with 6 bases in the middle. The CDR3 coding sequence is TGTGCTAGTGGTTTTGCAGGCTCCTACAATGAGCAGTTCTTC. Protein: CASGFAGSYNEQFF.

This sequence joins TRBV6-1 and TRBJ1-3; D ambiguous. Germline V gene lookup returns CDR1 MNHNS and CDR2 SASEGT. The V end was cut by 6 bases, the J end by 1 base, with 13 bases between. This CDR3 has 15 residues. CDR3 sequence: CASRGESGSGNTIYF. Written as DNA, the CDR3 is TGTGCCAGCAGGGGAGAGTCGGGTTCTGGAAACACCATATATTTT.